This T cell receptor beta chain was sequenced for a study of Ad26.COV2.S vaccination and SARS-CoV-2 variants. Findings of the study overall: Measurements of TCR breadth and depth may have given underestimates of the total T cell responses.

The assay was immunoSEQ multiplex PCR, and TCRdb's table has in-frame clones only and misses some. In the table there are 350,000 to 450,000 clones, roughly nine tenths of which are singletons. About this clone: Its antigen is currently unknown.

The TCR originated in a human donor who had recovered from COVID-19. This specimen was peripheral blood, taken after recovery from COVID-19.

The CDR3 bases are TGCGCCCGCCAGGGGGCGGACGAGCAGTACTTC. This sequence encodes CARQGADEQYF. The rearrangement links TRBV10-1 to TRBJ2-7, with 8 bases that match TRBD1. Germline CDR1 and CDR2: WNHNN and SYGVQD (reference sequence). The CDR3 is 11 amino acids. J lost 5 bases, V lost 11 bases, and 5 bases had no gene match.